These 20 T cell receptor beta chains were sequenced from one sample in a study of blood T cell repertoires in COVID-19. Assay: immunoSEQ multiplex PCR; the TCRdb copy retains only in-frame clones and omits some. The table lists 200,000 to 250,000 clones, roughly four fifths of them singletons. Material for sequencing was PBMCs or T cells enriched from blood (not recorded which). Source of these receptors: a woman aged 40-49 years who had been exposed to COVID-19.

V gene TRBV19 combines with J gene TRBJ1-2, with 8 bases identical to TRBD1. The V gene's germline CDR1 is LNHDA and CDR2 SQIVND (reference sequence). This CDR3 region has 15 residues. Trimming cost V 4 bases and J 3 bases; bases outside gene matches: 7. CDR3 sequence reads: CASSTRGQGDYGYTF. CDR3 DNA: TGTGCCAGTAGTACCCGAGGACAGGGCGACTATGGCTACACCTTC.

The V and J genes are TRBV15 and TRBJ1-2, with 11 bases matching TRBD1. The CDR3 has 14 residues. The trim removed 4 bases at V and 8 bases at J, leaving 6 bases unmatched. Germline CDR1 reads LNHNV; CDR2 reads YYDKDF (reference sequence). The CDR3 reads CATSKTDRGRGYTF. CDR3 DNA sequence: TGTGCCACCAGCAAGACGGACAGGGGGCGAGGCTACACCTTC.

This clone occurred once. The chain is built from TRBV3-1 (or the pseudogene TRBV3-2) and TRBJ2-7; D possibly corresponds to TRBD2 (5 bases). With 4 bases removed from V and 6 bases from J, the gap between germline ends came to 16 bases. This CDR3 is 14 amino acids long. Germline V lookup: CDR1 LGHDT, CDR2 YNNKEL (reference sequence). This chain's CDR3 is CASSPQGLGGEQYF. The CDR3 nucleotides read TGTGCCAGCAGCCCCCAAGGACTGGGCGGCGAGCAGTACTTC.

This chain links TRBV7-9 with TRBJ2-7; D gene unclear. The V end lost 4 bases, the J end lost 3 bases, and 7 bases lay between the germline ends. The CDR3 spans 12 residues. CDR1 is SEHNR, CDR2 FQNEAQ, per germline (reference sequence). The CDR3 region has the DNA TGTGCCAGCAGCTCTAAGCGCTACGAGCAGTACTTC. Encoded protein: CASSSKRYEQYF.

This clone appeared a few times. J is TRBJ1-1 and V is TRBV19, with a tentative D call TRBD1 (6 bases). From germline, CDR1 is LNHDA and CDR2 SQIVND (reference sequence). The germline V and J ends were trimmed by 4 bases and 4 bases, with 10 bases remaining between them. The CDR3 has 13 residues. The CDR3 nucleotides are TGTGCCAGTAGTACCAGGGGTGGCACTGAAGCTTTCTTT. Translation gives CASSTRGGTEAFF.

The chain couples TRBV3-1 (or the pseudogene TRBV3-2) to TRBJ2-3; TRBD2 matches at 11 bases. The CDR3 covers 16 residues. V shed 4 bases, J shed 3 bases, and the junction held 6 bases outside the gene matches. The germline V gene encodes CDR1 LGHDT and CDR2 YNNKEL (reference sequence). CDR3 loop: CASSPLAGGLTDTQYF. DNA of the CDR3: TGTGCCAGCAGCCCCTTAGCGGGGGGGCTTACAGATACGCAGTATTTT.

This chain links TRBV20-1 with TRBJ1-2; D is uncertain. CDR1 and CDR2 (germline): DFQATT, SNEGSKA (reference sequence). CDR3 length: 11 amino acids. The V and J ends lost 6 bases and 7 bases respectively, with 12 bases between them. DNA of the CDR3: TGCAGTGCCACAGTGGCAGGTGGCTACACCTTC. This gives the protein CSATVAGGYTF.

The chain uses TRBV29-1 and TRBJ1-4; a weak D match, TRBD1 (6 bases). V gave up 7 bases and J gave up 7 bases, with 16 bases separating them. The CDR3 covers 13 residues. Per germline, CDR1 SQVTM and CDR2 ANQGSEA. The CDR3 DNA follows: TGCAGCGCCGCAGGGGATCGTGGTGAAAAACTGTTTTTT. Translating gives CSAAGDRGEKLFF.

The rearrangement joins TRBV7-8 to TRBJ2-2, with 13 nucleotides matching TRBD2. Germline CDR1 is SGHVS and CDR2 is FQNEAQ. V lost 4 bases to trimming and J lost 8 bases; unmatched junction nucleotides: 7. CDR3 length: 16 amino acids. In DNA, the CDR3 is TGTGCCAGCAGCTCCCGACTAGCGGGGGGCCAAGGGGAGCTGTTTTTT. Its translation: CASSSRLAGGQGELFF.

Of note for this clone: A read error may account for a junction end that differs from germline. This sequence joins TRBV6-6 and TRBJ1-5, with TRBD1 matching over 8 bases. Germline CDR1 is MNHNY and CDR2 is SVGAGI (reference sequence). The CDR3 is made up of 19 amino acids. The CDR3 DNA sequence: TGTGCCAGCAGTCCTGCCCGGGACAGGTTAGGGGAGCTCCATCAGTCCCAGCATTTT. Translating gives CASSPARDRLGELHQSQHF.

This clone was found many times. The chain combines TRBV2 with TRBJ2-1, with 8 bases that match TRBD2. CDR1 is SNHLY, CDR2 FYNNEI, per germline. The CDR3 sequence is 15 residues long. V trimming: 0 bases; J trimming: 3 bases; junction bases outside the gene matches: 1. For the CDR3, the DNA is TGTGCCAGCAGTGAAGCGGGACTAGACTACAATGAGCAGTTCTTC. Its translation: CASSEAGLDYNEQFF.

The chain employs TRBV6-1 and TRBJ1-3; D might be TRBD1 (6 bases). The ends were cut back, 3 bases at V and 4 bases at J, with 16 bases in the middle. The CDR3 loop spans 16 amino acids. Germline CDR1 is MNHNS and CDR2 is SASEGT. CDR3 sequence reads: CASSDQAGGVGNTIYF. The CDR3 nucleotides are TGTGCCAGCAGTGATCAAGCGGGGGGCGTAGGAAACACCATATATTTT.

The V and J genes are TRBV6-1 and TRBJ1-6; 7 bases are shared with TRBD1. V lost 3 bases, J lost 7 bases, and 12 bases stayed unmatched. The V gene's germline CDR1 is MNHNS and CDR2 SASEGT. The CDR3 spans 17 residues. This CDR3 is CASSDFDRQGFNSPLHF. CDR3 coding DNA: TGTGCCAGCAGTGACTTTGACCGACAGGGTTTCAATTCACCCCTCCACTTT.

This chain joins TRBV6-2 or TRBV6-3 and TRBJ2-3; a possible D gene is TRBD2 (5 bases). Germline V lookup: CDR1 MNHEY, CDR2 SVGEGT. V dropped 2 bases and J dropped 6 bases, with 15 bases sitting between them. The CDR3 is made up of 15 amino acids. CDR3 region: CASSYGRLNPDTQYF. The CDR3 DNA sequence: TGTGCCAGCAGTTACGGTCGACTAAATCCGGATACGCAGTATTTT.

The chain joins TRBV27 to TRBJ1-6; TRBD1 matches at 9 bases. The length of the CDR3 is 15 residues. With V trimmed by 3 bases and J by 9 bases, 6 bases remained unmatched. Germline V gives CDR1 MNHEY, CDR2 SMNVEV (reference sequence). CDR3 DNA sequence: TGTGCCAGCAGTTTCGCCGGGGACAGGGTTTCACCCCTCCACTTT. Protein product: CASSFAGDRVSPLHF.

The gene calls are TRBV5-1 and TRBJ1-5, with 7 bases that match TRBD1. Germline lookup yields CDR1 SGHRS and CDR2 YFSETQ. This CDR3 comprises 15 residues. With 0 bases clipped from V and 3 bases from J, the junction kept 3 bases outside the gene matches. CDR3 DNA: TGCGCCAGCAGCTTGGGGGACAGATCCAATCAGCCCCAGCATTTT. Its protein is CASSLGDRSNQPQHF.

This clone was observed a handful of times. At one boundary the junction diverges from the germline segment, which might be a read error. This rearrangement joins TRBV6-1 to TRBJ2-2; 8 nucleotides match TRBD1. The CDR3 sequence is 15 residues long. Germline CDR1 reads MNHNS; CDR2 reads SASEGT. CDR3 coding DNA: TGTGCCAGCAGTGAATGGACAGGGAACGCCGGGGAGCTGTTTTTT. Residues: CASSEWTGNAGELFF.

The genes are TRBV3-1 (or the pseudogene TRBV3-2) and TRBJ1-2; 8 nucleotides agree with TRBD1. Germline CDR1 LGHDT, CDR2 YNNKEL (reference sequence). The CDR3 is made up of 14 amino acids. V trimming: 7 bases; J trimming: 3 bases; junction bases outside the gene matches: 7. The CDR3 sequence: CASTYRGSDYGYTF. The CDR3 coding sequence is TGTGCCAGCACCTACAGGGGGAGTGACTATGGCTACACCTTC.

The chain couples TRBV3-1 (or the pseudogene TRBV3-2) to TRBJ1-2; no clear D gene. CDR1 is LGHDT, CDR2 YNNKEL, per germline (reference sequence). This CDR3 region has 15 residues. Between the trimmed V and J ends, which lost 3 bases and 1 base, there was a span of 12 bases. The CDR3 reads CASSHTTADNYGYTF. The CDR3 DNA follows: TGTGCCAGCAGCCACACGACGGCGGATAACTATGGCTACACCTTC.

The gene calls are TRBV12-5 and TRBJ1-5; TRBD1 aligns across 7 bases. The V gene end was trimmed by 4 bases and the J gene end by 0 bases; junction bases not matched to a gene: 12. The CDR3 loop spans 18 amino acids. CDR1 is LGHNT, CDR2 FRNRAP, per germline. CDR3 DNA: TGTGCTAGTGGTTGGGCTCCGGGACAGCGTTATAGCAATCAGCCCCAGCATTTT. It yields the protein CASGWAPGQRYSNQPQHF.